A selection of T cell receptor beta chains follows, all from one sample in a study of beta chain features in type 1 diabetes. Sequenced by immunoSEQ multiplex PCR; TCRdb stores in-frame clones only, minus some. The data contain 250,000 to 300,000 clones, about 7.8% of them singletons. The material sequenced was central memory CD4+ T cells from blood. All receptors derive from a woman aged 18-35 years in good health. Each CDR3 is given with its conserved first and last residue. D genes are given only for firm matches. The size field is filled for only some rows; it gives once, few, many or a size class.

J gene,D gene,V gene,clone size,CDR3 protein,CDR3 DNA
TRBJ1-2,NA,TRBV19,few,CASSDLGPYGYTF,TGTGCCAGTAGCGACTTGGGACCGTATGGCTACACCTTC
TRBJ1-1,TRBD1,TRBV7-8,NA,CASGTGNTEAFF,TGTGCCAGTGGGACAGGGAACACTGAAGCTTTCTTT
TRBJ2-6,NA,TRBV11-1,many,CASSFQSGANVLTF,TGTGCCAGCAGCTTCCAGTCTGGGGCCAACGTCCTGACTTTC
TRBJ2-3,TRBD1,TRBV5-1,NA,CASRQGAMTDTQYF,TGCGCCAGCAGACAGGGGGCAATGACAGATACGCAGTATTTT
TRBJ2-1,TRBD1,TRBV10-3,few,CAISDPRTGPYNEQFF,TGTGCCATCAGTGATCCCCGGACAGGTCCCTACAATGAGCAGTTCTTC
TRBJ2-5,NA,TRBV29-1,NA,CSVRVQETQYF,TGCAGCGTCAGGGTGCAGGAGACCCAGTACTTC
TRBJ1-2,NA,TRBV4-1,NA,CASSQDGLPASYGYTF,TGCGCCAGCAGCCAAGATGGCCTCCCGGCTAGCTATGGCTACACCTTC
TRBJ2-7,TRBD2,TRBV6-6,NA,CASSFRLAGDIYEQYF,TGTGCCAGCAGTTTTAGACTAGCGGGAGATATCTACGAGCAGTACTTC
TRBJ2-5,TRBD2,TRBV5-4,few,CASSFGTSGVETQYF,TGTGCCAGCAGCTTTGGGACTAGCGGCGTTGAGACCCAGTACTTC
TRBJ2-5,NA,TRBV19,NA,CASSRASTVTETQYF,TGTGCCAGTAGTAGAGCCTCGACTGTTACGGAGACCCAGTACTTC
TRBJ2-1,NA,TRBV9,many,CASGHINEQFF,TGTGCCAGCGGACACATAAATGAGCAGTTCTTC